Below are 15 T cell receptor beta chains sequenced from a single sample in a study of Graves' ophthalmopathy and Graves' hyperthyroidism. The authors amplified TCR beta CDR3 regions from RNA transcripts. The library came from an HTBI-primed first-round RT-PCR and a second-round multiplex PCR. MiXCR, run by TCRdb on the multiplex PCR reads, gives a single entry per CDR3 protein. Of about 220,000 distinct CDR3 sequences in the sample, 20% to 25% are singletons; the top ten hold approximately 39%. Sequenced input: peripheral blood. These receptors were collected from a woman aged 50 to 60 with Graves' ophthalmopathy.

This clonotype has ten or more counts. This sequence joins TRBV20-1 and TRBJ1-2; D gene ambiguous. The CDR3 runs 12 residues. The V end lost 4 bases, the J end lost 2 bases, and 8 bases lay between the germline ends. Germline CDR1 is DFQATT and CDR2 is SNEGSKA (reference sequence). The CDR3 region is CSAKLGNYGYTF. CDR3 DNA: TGCAGTGCTAAACTCGGGAACTATGGCTACACCTTC.

This clonotype has a count of ten or more. This chain connects TRBV6-2 or TRBV6-3 to TRBJ2-1, with 10 bases lining up with TRBD2. The junction had 2 bases not matched to a gene; V was cut back by 9 bases and J by 6 bases. This CDR3 has 12 residues. The germline V gene encodes CDR1 MNHEY and CDR2 SVGEGT. The CDR3 loop reads CASRLAGNEQFF. The CDR3 nucleotides are TGTGCCAGTCGACTAGCGGGCAATGAGCAGTTCTTC.

The chain links TRBV20-1 to TRBJ1-1, with no clear D. V gave up 4 bases and J gave up 0 bases, with 15 bases separating them. CDR1 is DFQATT and CDR2 is SNEGSKA in the germline V gene (reference sequence). The CDR3 contains 15 residues. In nucleotides, the CDR3 is TGCAGTGCTACGCGGACGGGAGAAATGAACACTGAAGCTTTCTTT. Encoded protein: CSATRTGEMNTEAFF.

This clonotype showed up many times. The rearrangement joins TRBV7-2 to TRBJ2-2; 7 bases are shared with TRBD2. The V gene's germline CDR1 is SGHTA and CDR2 FQGNSA. With 3 bases clipped from V and 2 bases from J, the junction kept 3 bases outside the gene matches. This CDR3 spans 15 amino acids. CDR3: CASSFASGNTGELFF. The CDR3 DNA is TGTGCCAGCAGCTTCGCTAGCGGCAACACCGGGGAGCTGTTTTTT.

This clonotype was observed at least ten times. The gene calls are TRBV28 and TRBJ1-2; D gene ambiguous. Germline CDR1 is MDHEN and CDR2 is SYDVKM. This CDR3 contains 14 residues. V lost 5 bases and J 3 bases, leaving 13 bases between the germline ends. The CDR3 reads CASSPPSADYGYTF. CDR3 sequence (DNA): TGTGCCAGCAGTCCCCCGTCGGCGGACTATGGCTACACCTTC.

V is TRBV5-1 and J is TRBJ2-7, with 8 bases lining up with TRBD2. The CDR3 totals 12 residues. Germline-derived CDR1 and CDR2 are SGHRS and YFSETQ. Trimming took 4 bases from V and 6 from J; bases not matched to a gene: 3. The CDR3 loop reads CASSVAGIEQYF. CDR3 DNA: TGCGCCAGCAGCGTAGCGGGGATCGAGCAGTACTTC. Full variable domain (missing parts from reference TRBV5-1 and TRBJ2-7): KAGVTQTPRYLIKTRGQQVTLSCSPISGHRSVSWYQQTPGQGLQFLFEYFSETQRNKGNFPGRFSGRQFSNSRSEMNVSTLELGDSALYLCASSVAGIEQYFGPGTRLTVT.

This clonotype was seen a handful of times. CDR3 loop: CASSSPSRNQPQHF. DNA of the CDR3: TGTGCCAGCAGTTCCCCCTCCAGGAATCAGCCCCAGCATTTT. The chain joins TRBV27 to TRBJ1-5; D remains ambiguous. The CDR3 covers 14 residues. Per the germline V gene, CDR1 is MNHEY and CDR2 is SMNVEV (reference sequence). The ends were cut back, 4 bases at V and 4 bases at J, with 11 bases in the middle.

Ten or more counts support this clonotype. This sequence joins TRBV12-3 or TRBV12-4 and TRBJ1-2; no definite D call. CDR3 length equals 16 residues. V dropped 6 bases and J dropped 4 bases, with 21 bases sitting between them. In DNA, the CDR3 is TGTGCCAGCAGACCGCCGGGAGTGATGGGGTCCTATGGCTACACCTTC. Encoded protein: CASRPPGVMGSYGYTF.

This clonotype has ten or more counts. The J gene is TRBJ2-5, the V gene TRBV7-2, with TRBD1 matching 7 bases. The V and J ends lost 4 bases and 5 bases, in that order; junction bases with no gene match: 4. CDR3 size: 13 residues. CDR1 and CDR2 (germline): SGHTA, FQGNSA. CDR3 sequence reads: CASSSGQTETQYF. The CDR3 DNA is TGTGCCAGCAGCTCGGGACAGACGGAGACCCAGTACTTC.

This clonotype was detected ten times or more. The rearrangement links TRBV28 to TRBJ1-2; 7 positions agree with TRBD1. V lost 4 bases, J lost 3 bases, and 2 bases stayed unmatched. The CDR3 is 13 amino acids. Germline lookup yields CDR1 MDHEN and CDR2 SYDVKM. CDR3 nucleotides: TGTGCCAGCAGTTCCGGACAGGACTATGGCTACACCTTC. Protein: CASSSGQDYGYTF.

The table lists this clonotype with many counts. Here the CDR3 reads CASSDHGNQPQHF. In DNA form, the CDR3 reads TGTGCCAGCAGTGACCATGGCAATCAGCCCCAGCATTTT. The V call is TRBV2, the J call TRBJ1-5; D ambiguous. The CDR3 sequence is 13 residues long. Germline V gene sequence: CDR1 SNHLY, CDR2 FYNNEI. V dropped 3 bases and J dropped 2 bases, with 5 bases sitting between them. Supplemented by reference TRBV2 and TRBJ1-5, the full variable domain reads EPEVTQTPSHQVTQMGQEVILRCVPISNHLYFYWYRQILGQKVEFLVSFYNNEISEKSEIFDDQFSVERPDGSNFTLKIRSTKLEDSAMYFCASSDHGNQPQHFGDGTRLSIL.

This clonotype was counted many times. Sequence at one end of the junction differs from germline and may be a read error. J is TRBJ2-6 and V is TRBV5-1, with D hard to call. The CDR3 has 14 residues. CDR1 and CDR2 (germline): SGHRS, YFSETQ. The CDR3 is CASSLGSGANVLTF. DNA for the CDR3: TGTGCCAGCAGTTTAGGCTCTGGGGCCAACGTCCTGACTTTC.

This clonotype has a count of ten or more. The rearrangement links TRBV7-2 to TRBJ2-7; no definite D call. The CDR3 extends over 14 amino acids. Germline-derived CDR1 and CDR2 are SGHTA and FQGNSA. Trimming removed 2 bases from V and 3 bases from J, with 11 bases in between. CDR3 in DNA: TGTGCCAGCAGCTTAAGGAAGGGCTACTACGAGCAGTACTTC. It encodes CASSLRKGYYEQYF.

This clonotype was found many times. This rearrangement joins TRBV20-1 to TRBJ2-7, with D possibly matching TRBD2 (6 bases). Per germline, CDR1 DFQATT and CDR2 SNEGSKA (reference sequence). CDR3 length: 14 residues. V was trimmed by 5 bases and J by 1 base, leaving 15 bases between them. CDR3 residues: CSALGLASSYEQYF. In DNA form, the CDR3 reads TGCAGTGCTTTGGGTCTAGCGAGTTCCTACGAGCAGTACTTC.

This clonotype was recorded many times. The genes are TRBV9 and TRBJ2-5; 9 bases map to TRBD1. Germline loops: CDR1 SGDLS, CDR2 YYNGEE. The length of the CDR3 is 15 residues. Unmatched junction bases numbered 5, after V lost 0 bases and J lost 5 bases. The DNA for the CDR3 is TGTGCCAGCAGCGTAGGGGACAGGGACCCGGAGACCCAGTACTTC. Amino acids: CASSVGDRDPETQYF.